One sample yielded the 15 T cell receptor beta chains listed below, sequenced in a study of OX40 agonist ivuxolimab in advanced cancers. TCRdb's table, derived via immunoSEQ multiplex PCR, lists solely in-frame clones and lacks some. Of tens of thousands of clones listed, roughly four fifths are singletons. Specimen: CD4+ or CD8+ T cells sorted from blood, collected in a trial of the OX40 agonist ivuxolimab. The receptors derive from an adult with an advanced solid tumor such as melanoma, head and neck, liver or kidney cancer.

This clone has a handful of counts. The chain recombines TRBV29-1 with TRBJ1-1; D may be TRBD1 (5 bases). The CDR3 extends over 11 amino acids. V was cut by 7 bases and J by 6 bases, with 12 bases left in between. In germline, CDR1 is SQVTM, CDR2 ANQGSEA. CDR3: CSGGRGAEAFF. The CDR3, as DNA: TGCAGCGGAGGCCGAGGGGCTGAAGCTTTCTTT.

The chain uses TRBV2 and TRBJ2-3; 10 bases are shared with TRBD2. Germline V gene lookup returns CDR1 SNHLY and CDR2 FYNNEI. V was pared by 6 bases and J by 1 base, with 4 bases of the junction left unmatched. The CDR3 runs to 15 residues. In DNA, the CDR3 is TGTGCCAGCAGCGTTCTAGCGGGAGGCACAGATACGCAGTATTTT. It yields the protein CASSVLAGGTDTQYF.

This chain joins TRBV28 and TRBJ1-4; 7 bases align to TRBD1. The germline gives CDR1 MDHEN, CDR2 SYDVKM. V dropped 6 bases and J dropped 8; count of bases not matched to a gene: 9. The CDR3 has 14 residues. CDR3 DNA sequence: TGTGCCAGCAGGGCCGGGGACAGACCAGAAAAACTGTTTTTT. This codes for CASRAGDRPEKLFF.

The chain couples TRBV28 to TRBJ2-1; D is ambiguous. The CDR3 contains 13 residues. V lost 3 bases and J lost 4, with 7 bases in between. CDR1 is MDHEN and CDR2 is SYDVKM in the germline V gene. The CDR3 loop is CASSFGAYNEQFF. The CDR3 DNA reads TGTGCCAGCAGTTTCGGTGCATACAATGAGCAGTTCTTC.

Note on this clone: At one end the junction does not follow the germline gene, possibly because of a read error. The V call is TRBV28, the J call TRBJ2-1; 7 bases are shared with TRBD2. The CDR3 has 13 amino acids. Germline V gene data show CDR1 as MDHEN and CDR2 as SYDVKM. As DNA, the CDR3 is TGTGCCAGCAGTTTAGTCCCTAGCGGACATCGGGTCTTC. Translating it yields CASSLVPSGHRVF. Full variable domain (outside the CDR3, taken from reference TRBV28 and TRBJ2-1): DVKVTQSSRYLVKRTGEKVFLECVQDMDHENMFWYRQDPGLGLRLIYFSYDVKMKEKGDIPEGYSVSREKKERFSLILESASTNQTSMYLCASSLVPSGHRVFGPGTRLTVL.

The gene calls are TRBV6-6 and TRBJ1-1, with D tentatively TRBD1 (6 bases). Looked up from germline, CDR1 is MNHNY and CDR2 is SVGAGI (reference sequence). Trimming took off 0 bases at V and 4 bases at J, with 12 bases between the two ends. The CDR3 is made up of 15 amino acids. CDR3 bases: TGTGCCAGCAGTTACTCGAGCGGGGGGGCCACTGAAGCTTTCTTT. Its protein product is CASSYSSGGATEAFF.

This chain links TRBV5-1 with TRBJ2-7, with TRBD2 identical over 9 bases. The CDR3 is 15 amino acids. The J segment lost 7 bases and the V segment lost 3 bases, leaving 11 bases of the junction unmatched. Looked up from germline, CDR1 is SGHRS and CDR2 is YFSETQ. In DNA form, the CDR3 reads TGCGCCAGCAGCTCCCAGTCAGCGGGAGGCCGGGAGCAGTACTTC. This codes for CASSSQSAGGREQYF.

This chain connects TRBV7-9 to TRBJ2-5, with TRBD1 matching over 7 bases. The CDR3 contains 15 residues. J was trimmed by 5 bases and V by 4 bases; bases with no gene match: 10. Germline V gene lookup returns CDR1 SEHNR and CDR2 FQNEAQ (reference sequence). CDR3 sequence reads: CASSSPNRGKETQYF. The CDR3 nucleotides read TGTGCCAGCAGCTCGCCCAACAGGGGAAAGGAGACCCAGTACTTC.

The V call is TRBV27, the J call TRBJ2-3; 10 bases match TRBD2. The V and J ends lost 3 bases and 2 bases, in that order; junction bases with no gene match: 5. Per germline, CDR1 MNHEY and CDR2 SMNVEV (reference sequence). There are 16 residues in the CDR3. CDR3 in DNA: TGTGCCAGCAGTTTTTTTAGCGGGGGGCTCACAGATACGCAGTATTTT. Translated, it gives CASSFFSGGLTDTQYF.

This clone occurred a few times. The chain carries TRBV6-1 and TRBJ1-5, with D possibly TRBD1 on 6 matching bases. In germline, CDR1 is MNHNS, CDR2 SASEGT. Between the trimmed V and J ends, which lost 0 bases and 4 bases, there was a span of 19 bases. This CDR3 is built from 18 residues. In DNA form, the CDR3 reads TGTGCCAGCAGTGAAGCGAGGCGCGGGGGCGTAACAAATCAGCCCCAGCATTTT. This gives the protein CASSEARRGGVTNQPQHF.

V gene TRBV6-6 combines with J gene TRBJ2-3, with D possibly TRBD1 on 5 matching bases. This CDR3 spans 15 amino acids. From germline, CDR1 is MNHNY and CDR2 SVGAGI (reference sequence). V was trimmed by 6 bases and J by 1 base, leaving 14 bases between them. This chain's CDR3 is CASRSQGKGTDTQYF. In DNA form, the CDR3 reads TGTGCCAGCAGGAGCCAGGGTAAGGGCACAGATACGCAGTATTTT.

The chain couples TRBV15 to TRBJ1-4; D not resolved. Germline V gene data show CDR1 as LNHNV and CDR2 as YYDKDF (reference sequence). V was shortened by 0 bases and J by 10 bases, with 6 bases between the two germline ends. CDR3 length equals 12 residues. The CDR3 DNA reads TGTGCCACCAGCAGAGATGGAGGAAAACTGTTTTTT. Its translation is CATSRDGGKLFF.

The chain uses TRBV6-5 and TRBJ2-7; a weak D match, TRBD1 (6 bases). V lost 5 bases and J lost 9, with 14 bases in between. This CDR3 contains 12 residues. From germline, CDR1 is MNHEY and CDR2 SVGAGI. The DNA of the CDR3 is TGTGCCAGCAGTGCGACAGGATTCGGGCAGTACGTC. Translating gives CASSATGFGQYV.

This clone was found a few times. The chain has TRBV5-8 and TRBJ1-1; D not resolved. CDR1 and CDR2 from the germline V gene are SGHTS and YDEGEE. This CDR3 is 12 amino acids long. The V and J ends lost 1 base and 6 bases respectively, with 7 bases between them. CDR3 amino acids: CASSLWTPEAFF. The DNA of the CDR3 is TGTGCCAGCAGCTTGTGGACCCCTGAAGCTTTCTTT.

This clone was counted only a few times. The rearrangement uses TRBV7-8 and TRBJ1-1, with D possibly matching TRBD1 (5 bases). Germline CDR1 and CDR2: SGHVS and FQNEAQ. This CDR3 has 15 amino acids. Trimming stripped 1 base from V and 4 bases from J, with 13 bases between. CDR3 residues: CASSLVNQGGTEAFF. The CDR3 DNA is TGTGCCAGCAGCTTAGTCAATCAGGGTGGCACTGAAGCTTTCTTT.